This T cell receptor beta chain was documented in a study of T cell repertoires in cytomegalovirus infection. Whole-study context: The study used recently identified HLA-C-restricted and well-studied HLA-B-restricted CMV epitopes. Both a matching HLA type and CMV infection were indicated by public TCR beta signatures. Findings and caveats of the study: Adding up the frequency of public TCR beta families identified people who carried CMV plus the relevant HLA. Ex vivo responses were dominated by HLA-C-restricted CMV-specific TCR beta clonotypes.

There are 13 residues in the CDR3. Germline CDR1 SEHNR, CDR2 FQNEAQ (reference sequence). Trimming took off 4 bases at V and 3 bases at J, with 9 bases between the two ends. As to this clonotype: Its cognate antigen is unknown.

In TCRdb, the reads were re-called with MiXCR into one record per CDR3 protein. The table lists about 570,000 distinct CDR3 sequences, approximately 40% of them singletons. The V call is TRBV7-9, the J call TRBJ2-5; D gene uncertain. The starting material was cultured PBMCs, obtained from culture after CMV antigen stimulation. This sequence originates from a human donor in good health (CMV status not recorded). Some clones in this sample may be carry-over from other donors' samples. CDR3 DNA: TGTGCCAGCAGCTCCTTGGTCGAAGAGACCCAGTACTTC. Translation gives CASSSLVEETQYF.